This T cell receptor beta chain was found in a study of T cell responses to AZD1222 COVID-19 vaccine. Turning to the study itself: Some second doses came at about 4 weeks and others at about 12 weeks; these were pooled.

J lost 1 base, V lost 9 bases, and 7 bases had no gene match. There are 15 residues in the CDR3. Germline values: CDR1 KGHDR, CDR2 SFDVKD. Generated by immunoSEQ multiplex PCR, the TCRdb table keeps only in-frame clones and is missing some. The table has 120,000 or so clones, around 89% seen once. The chain has TRBV24-1 and TRBJ1-1; 10 positions agree with TRBD1. Sample: peripheral blood, taken on day 0 of AZD1222 vaccination. The clonotype comes from an adult in good health. The CDR3 DNA reads TGTGCCACCTCAGATAGGACAGGGGGGAACACTGAAGCTTTCTTT. Translated, it gives CATSDRTGGNTEAFF.